Below are 18 T cell receptor beta chains sequenced from a single sample in a study of cytomegalovirus exposure and HLA in healthy donors. It was with 60 Vbeta and 13 Jbeta primers that the PCR ran. Assay: immunoSEQ multiplex PCR; the TCRdb copy retains only in-frame clones and omits some. The table has around 130,000 clones, around three quarters seen once. The sequenced sample consisted of PBMCs. All receptors come from a woman aged 50 to 60 in good health and CMV-seronegative.

This sequence joins TRBV5-6 and TRBJ1-4, with TRBD1 identical over 9 bases. Germline CDR1 reads SGHDT; CDR2 reads YYEEEE. Losses at the gene ends were 1 base for V and 8 bases for J; bases not matched to a gene: 6. This CDR3 spans 15 amino acids. In DNA form, the CDR3 reads TGTGCCAGCAGCTTGTCGGGACAGGGTGGGGAAAAACTGTTTTTT. Translated: CASSLSGQGGEKLFF.

The chain employs TRBV6-5 and TRBJ1-2, with 8 bases that match TRBD1. V gave up 5 bases and J gave up 7 bases; unmatched junction bases: 3. CDR1 and CDR2 (germline): MNHEY, SVGAGI. There are 12 residues in the CDR3. CDR3 nucleotide sequence: TGTGCCAGCAGTGGACAGGGCGGTGGCTACACCTTC. The encoded protein is CASSGQGGGYTF.

The gene calls are TRBV6-6 and TRBJ2-7; 11 bases are a match to TRBD2. The CDR3 extends over 13 amino acids. Germline V gene data show CDR1 as MNHNY and CDR2 as SVGAGI (reference sequence). With V trimmed by 8 bases and J by 6 bases, 6 bases remained unmatched. The CDR3: CASSTSGSFEQYF. Written as DNA, the CDR3 is TGTGCCAGCTCAACTAGCGGGAGTTTCGAGCAGTACTTC.

The chain recombines TRBV27 with TRBJ1-1; 7 bases map to TRBD1. Germline V gene lookup returns CDR1 MNHEY and CDR2 SMNVEV (reference sequence). CDR3 length: 17 residues. J gave up 8 bases and V 3 bases, and 18 bases lay outside the gene matches. CDR3 DNA: TGTGCCAGCAGTTTCCTCTTCCGGGGACAGCGGGCGGGCGAAGCTTTCTTT. Protein sequence: CASSFLFRGQRAGEAFF.

The rearrangement joins TRBV2 to TRBJ2-5; TRBD2 aligns across 12 bases. Germline CDR1 SNHLY, CDR2 FYNNEI. Trimming cost V 7 bases and J 8 bases; bases outside gene matches: 5. The length of the CDR3 is 13 residues. This CDR3 reads CASILAGGRTQYF. CDR3 bases: TGTGCCAGCATTCTAGCGGGAGGGCGAACCCAGTACTTC. The complete variable domain, with remaining parts taken from reference TRBV2 and TRBJ2-5, reads EPEVTQTPSHQVTQMGQEVILRCVPISNHLYFYWYRQILGQKVEFLVSFYNNEISEKSEIFDDQFSVERPDGSNFTLKIRSTKLEDSAMYFCASILAGGRTQYFGPGTRLLVL.

This clone was counted once. DNA for the CDR3: TGTGCCAGCAGCTCTAGTAGCGGGAGCTCCTACAATGAGCAGTTCTTC. Amino acid sequence: CASSSSSGSSYNEQFF. V is TRBV5-4 and J is TRBJ2-1; 9 bases are a match to TRBD2. The CDR3 runs to 16 residues. V lost 3 bases to trimming and J lost 0 bases; unmatched junction nucleotides: 4. CDR1 and CDR2 (germline): SGHNT, YYREEE (reference sequence).

CDR3 coding DNA: TGTGCCAGCAGTTTACTCGCGACTAGCGGGAGATTGGATACGCAGTATTTT. It yields the protein CASSLLATSGRLDTQYF. This chain links TRBV7-9 with TRBJ2-3; TRBD2 agrees at 12 bases. The length of the CDR3 is 17 residues. Germline V gives CDR1 SEHNR, CDR2 FQNEAQ (reference sequence). Trimming removed 6 bases from V and 6 bases from J; junction bases left unmatched: 13.

A note on this clone: An end of the junction does not agree with germline; a read error may underlie this. The chain links TRBV27 to TRBJ2-6; a possible D gene is TRBD1 (5 bases). CDR1 and CDR2 (germline): MNHEY, SMNVEV (reference sequence). This CDR3 spans 15 amino acids. This CDR3 reads CASSLSGSGANVLPF. CDR3 in DNA: TGTGCCAGCAGTTTATCGGGCTCTGGGGCCAACGTCCTGCCTTTC.

V gene TRBV23-1 combines with J gene TRBJ1-2; D is possibly TRBD1 (6 bases). TRBV23-1 is an open reading frame whose function is uncertain. The CDR3 loop spans 12 amino acids. Trimming removed 10 bases from V and 5 bases from J, with 14 bases in between. The CDR3: CATLDSSYGYTF. The DNA for the CDR3 is TGCGCCACCTTGGACAGTAGTTATGGCTACACCTTC.

The chain links TRBV29-1 to TRBJ2-1; TRBD1 aligns across 12 bases. Germline loops: CDR1 SQVTM, CDR2 ANQGSEA. Losses at the gene ends were 3 bases for V and 12 bases for J; bases not matched to a gene: 9. This CDR3 has 14 residues. CDR3 sequence (DNA): TGCAGCGTTGACATCGGGACAGGGGGCGGCTCGCAGTTCTTC. Encoded protein: CSVDIGTGGGSQFF.

CDR3 DNA: TGTGCCAGCAGCGTAGACGGTGTTGACACTGAAGCTTTCTTT. Protein: CASSVDGVDTEAFF. The V gene is TRBV9, the J gene TRBJ1-1, with D unclear. Trimming shortened V by 0 bases and J by 3 bases, and 9 bases separated the two germline ends. Germline V lookup: CDR1 SGDLS, CDR2 YYNGEE. The CDR3 runs to 14 residues. Full variable domain (outside the CDR3, taken from reference TRBV9 and TRBJ1-1): DSGVTQTPKHLITATGQRVTLRCSPRSGDLSVYWYQQSLDQGLQFLIQYYNGEERAKGNILERFSAQQFPDLHSELNLSSLELGDSALYFCASSVDGVDTEAFFGQGTRLTVV.

The chain joins TRBV4-1 to TRBJ1-4; D is unresolved. Looked up from germline, CDR1 is MGHRA and CDR2 is YSYEKL. The CDR3 spans 14 residues. Trimming left V 4 bases short and J 4 bases short, with 10 bases between. CDR3 residues: CASSPQQINEKLFF. CDR3 DNA sequence: TGCGCCAGCAGCCCCCAACAGATTAATGAAAAACTGTTTTTT.

With respect to this clone: A junction boundary mismatches the germline segment, possibly from a read error. The chain recombines TRBV29-1 with TRBJ1-2; a possible D gene is TRBD1 (6 bases). Germline V gene sequence: CDR1 SQVTM, CDR2 ANQGSEA. The CDR3 is 13 amino acids. DNA for the CDR3: TGCAGCGTTGACAAGGACAGTAAATATGGCTACCCCTTC. Protein product: CSVDKDSKYGYPF.

The rearrangement joins TRBV2 to TRBJ2-3; D might be TRBD1 (6 bases). CDR1 and CDR2 (germline): SNHLY, FYNNEI. Trimming stripped 6 bases from V and 0 bases from J, with 16 bases between. There are 16 residues in the CDR3. The CDR3 DNA reads TGTGCCAGCAGAGACCCAGGGGAGTCTAGCACAGATACGCAGTATTTT. Translation: CASRDPGESSTDTQYF.

Points on this clone: Within the sample, other DNA sequences also encode this same CDR3. The J gene is TRBJ1-2, the V gene TRBV5-1; D might be TRBD1 (5 bases). The CDR3 is 14 amino acids. Looked up from germline, CDR1 is SGHRS and CDR2 is YFSETQ. The germline V and J ends were trimmed by 0 bases and 3 bases, with 9 bases remaining between them. CDR3 amino acids: CASSLGKGDYGYTF. The CDR3, as DNA: TGCGCCAGCAGCTTGGGAAAAGGGGACTATGGCTACACCTTC.

The V call is TRBV27, the J call TRBJ1-2; perhaps TRBD1 as D (6 bases). Germline V gene lookup returns CDR1 MNHEY and CDR2 SMNVEV (reference sequence). The length of the CDR3 is 15 residues. V lost 4 bases and J lost 4, with 16 bases in between. The CDR3 nucleotides are TGTGCCAGCAGTTGGACCCGAGCAGGGGTCTATGGCTACACCTTC. This translates into CASSWTRAGVYGYTF.

The chain employs TRBV14 and TRBJ2-7; 8 nucleotides match TRBD2. The CDR3 has 18 residues. Germline loops: CDR1 SGHDN, CDR2 FVKESK. V lost 3 bases, J lost 4 bases, and 17 bases stayed unmatched. In DNA, the CDR3 is TGTGCCAGCAGCCACCCGGGACTAGGTCAACGGGAAATTTACGAGCAGTACTTC. Protein sequence: CASSHPGLGQREIYEQYF.

The rearrangement joins TRBV5-4 to TRBJ2-1, with 11 nucleotides matching TRBD2. This CDR3 contains 17 residues. Germline V lookup: CDR1 SGHNT, CDR2 YYREEE (reference sequence). V gave up 3 bases and J gave up 0 bases; unmatched junction bases: 5. CDR3 nucleotides: TGTGCCAGCAGCTCCCGAACTAGCGGGAGCTCCTACAATGAGCAGTTCTTC. Protein: CASSSRTSGSSYNEQFF.